This record covers a single T cell receptor beta chain. Data came from immunoSEQ multiplex PCR; TCRdb stores just in-frame clones and leaves some out. The sample contains 50,000 to 75,000 clones, approximately 98% of which appear only once. The source of the sample is a study of Tregs in tolerant kidney transplant recipients. The V gene's germline CDR1 is SGHTS and CDR2 YDEGEE. Trimming pared 2 bases from V and 0 bases from J, leaving 11 bases between. The CDR3 loop spans 16 amino acids. The TCR originated in a human donor who received a combined kidney and bone marrow transplant. The J gene is TRBJ2-2, the V gene TRBV5-8; D not resolved. The material sequenced was Tregs from blood, taken before the transplant. CDR3 residues: CASSFRSGTNTGELFF. CDR3 in DNA: TGTGCCAGCAGCTTTAGGTCAGGAACGAACACCGGGGAGCTGTTTTTT. Full variable domain (rest looked up from reference TRBV5-8 and TRBJ2-2): EAGVTQSPTHLIKTRGQQATLRCSPISGHTSVYWYQQALGLGLQFLLWYDEGEERNRGNFPPRFSGRQFPNYSSELNVNALELEDSALYLCASSFRSGTNTGELFFGEGSRLTVL.